This T cell receptor beta chain originates from a study of cytomegalovirus exposure and HLA in healthy donors. General study points: Among immune exposure information, only CMV serostatus was available. Productive status was seen about 90% or about 30% of the time for most TCR beta V segments in an earlier analysis. Analyses of presence and absence presupposed an approximately uniform sequencing depth across donors.

Researchers ran the PCR with 60 Vbeta and 13 Jbeta primers. Some clones are missing from TCRdb's copy, which holds only in-frame ones; the method was immunoSEQ multiplex PCR. Of approximately 190,000 clones in the sample, more than 75% were seen once. A note on this clone: As yet, its antigen is unknown.

CDR3 size: 15 residues. Germline CDR1 SEHNR, CDR2 FQNEAQ (reference sequence). Losses at the gene ends were 4 bases for V and 0 bases for J; bases not matched to a gene: 1. This receptor was taken from a woman aged 18-29 years in good health and CMV-seronegative. Input material: PBMCs. V usage is TRBV7-9 and J usage is TRBJ2-1, with 9 bases lining up with TRBD2. The CDR3 DNA reads as TGTGCCAGCAGCTCTAGCGGGACCTCCTACAATGAGCAGTTCTTC. Amino acid sequence: CASSSSGTSYNEQFF.